A selection of T cell receptor beta chains follows, all from one sample in a study of T cell responses to AZD1222 COVID-19 vaccine. The protocol was immunoSEQ multiplex PCR, while the TCRdb copy is restricted to in-frame clones and leaves out a portion. The repertoire includes roughly 150,000 clones, 88% of them detected once, and around 3.6% sits in the top ten. Sample: peripheral blood, taken on day 0 of AZD1222 vaccination. Receptors originate from an adult in good health. Each CDR3 is given with its conserved first and last residue. D genes are given only for firm matches. Rows may omit the clone size; those that give it use once, few, many or a size class.

abundance	v_gene	j_gene	d_gene	CDR3nt	CDR3aa
.	TRBV6-2/TRBV6-3	TRBJ2-3	.	TGTGCCAGCAGTTACAGGGAGACAGATACGCAGTATTTT	CASSYRETDTQYF
once	TRBV11-2	TRBJ2-2	.	TGTGCCAGCAGCTTAGATTTTGGGTGGAACACCGGGGAGCTGTTTTTT	CASSLDFGWNTGELFF
.	TRBV19	TRBJ1-1	.	TGTGCCAGTAGTAGAAGTGGGGACGGATATTACACTGAAGCTTTCTTT	CASSRSGDGYYTEAFF
.	TRBV7-2	TRBJ2-5	.	TGTGCCAGCAGCTTAGTGGGTGGGGAGACCCAGTACTTC	CASSLVGGETQYF
.	TRBV3-1/TRBV3-2	TRBJ1-6	.	TGTGCCAGCAGCCAAGATAGTCACAGTACGCGCTCACCCCTCCACTTT	CASSQDSHSTRSPLHF
.	TRBV29-1	TRBJ1-1	.	TGCAGCGTTGGACGGCTGAACACTGAAGCTTTCTTT	CSVGRLNTEAFF
once	TRBV9	TRBJ1-3	.	TGTGCCAGCAGCGTTTACTTGAAGGTGGGGTCTGGTGGAAACACCATATATTTT	CASSVYLKVGSGGNTIYF
.	TRBV20-1	TRBJ2-7	.	TGCAGTGCCCCTCGAGGAGAGCAGTACTTC	CSAPRGEQYF
.	TRBV14	TRBJ1-2	.	TGTGCCAGCAGCCAAGAAGTCGGGGGTGGCTACACCTTC	CASSQEVGGGYTF
.	TRBV16	TRBJ1-5	.	TGTGCCAGCAGCCAATTTGTGTCAGGCAATCAGCCCCAGCATTTT	CASSQFVSGNQPQHF
.	TRBV7-2	TRBJ2-7	.	TGTGCCAGCAGCTTAGACTCTGGGTCAGGTTCCGGAGTGTACTTC	CASSLDSGSGSGVYF
.	TRBV28	TRBJ2-5	TRBD2	TGTGCCACGACCGGGACTAGGTACCAAGAGACCCAGTACTTC	CATTGTRYQETQYF
.	TRBV28	TRBJ2-5	.	TGTGCCAGCATGGGCAACGAGAAGACCCAGTACTTC	CASMGNEKTQYF
few	TRBV10-3	TRBJ2-1	TRBD1	TGTGCCATCAGTGGGACAGGGGGCGCCTACAATGAGCAGTTCTTC	CAISGTGGAYNEQFF
.	TRBV7-9	TRBJ2-7	TRBD2	TGTGCCAGCAGCCAAGGACTAGATCCCTACGAGCAGTACTTC	CASSQGLDPYEQYF
.	TRBV7-2	TRBJ2-7	TRBD1	TGTGCCAGCACTTTATCGACAGGGTCGTCTCACGAGCAGTACTTC	CASTLSTGSSHEQYF
once	TRBV5-4	TRBJ2-1	.	TGTGCCAGCAGCAAAGTAGTCAACTCCTACAATGAGCAGTTCTTC	CASSKVVNSYNEQFF
once	TRBV4-1	TRBJ2-3	.	TGCGCCAGCAGCCCCGTTTCAGATACGCAGTATTTT	CASSPVSDTQYF
.	TRBV6-5	TRBJ1-2	TRBD1	TGTGCCAGCAGTTACACCCAGGACAGGGGCTACACCTTC	CASSYTQDRGYTF
few	TRBV11-3	TRBJ2-1	.	TGTGCCAGCAGCCCAAGTCGGCGAAGCTCCTACAATGAGCAGTTCTTC	CASSPSRRSSYNEQFF
once	TRBV4-3	TRBJ2-2	TRBD1	TGCGCCAGCAGCCAAGGGACAGGGAACACCGGGGAGCTGTTTTTT	CASSQGTGNTGELFF
once	TRBV30	TRBJ2-7	.	TGTGCCTGGAGTGTAAGCCCTAATGAGCAGTACTTC	CAWSVSPNEQYF
.	TRBV29-1	TRBJ2-1	.	TGCAGCGTTGAAGATAGGAGGAAAATCAACAATGAGCAGTTCTTC	CSVEDRRKINNEQFF
.	TRBV7-2	TRBJ1-1	TRBD1	TGTGCCAGCAGCTTAGCGCCACAGGGGATATTTAGAACTGAAGCTTTCTTT	CASSLAPQGIFRTEAFF
.	TRBV30	TRBJ1-6	.	TGTGCCTATACAGGGAGCTCCTATAATTCACCCCTCCACTTT	CAYTGSSYNSPLHF
.	TRBV12-3/TRBV12-4	TRBJ1-2	.	TGTGCCAGCGTCACAGGGAGGGATGGCTACACCTTC	CASVTGRDGYTF
.	TRBV18	TRBJ1-2	.	TGTGCCAGCTCACCACCGGGCTTGGGGTCTAGTGGCTACACCTTC	CASSPPGLGSSGYTF
.	TRBV6-5	TRBJ2-6	.	TGTGCCAGCAGTTACTCACCCTCTGGGGCCAACGTCCTGACTTTC	CASSYSPSGANVLTF
.	TRBV28	TRBJ1-4	TRBD1	TGTGCCAGCATTGAGAGGACAGGGGTCGAAAAACTGTTTTTT	CASIERTGVEKLFF
.	TRBV7-6	TRBJ2-7	.	TGTGCCAGCAGCCAAGAGGACTATGGCTACGAGCAGTACTTC	CASSQEDYGYEQYF